This T cell receptor (beta chain) was found in a study of technical replicates of blood from a few donors. With 11 bases clipped from V and 4 bases from J, the junction kept 6 bases outside the gene matches. Germline V gives CDR1 MNHEY, CDR2 SVGAGI. The CDR3 is 12 residues long. Here immunoSEQ multiplex PCR was the method, and the copy in TCRdb shows in-frame clones only, minus some. The table has about 59,000 clones, approximately 92% seen once. Material: PBMCs. The TCR originated in a human donor in good health. Some clones in this sample may be carry-over from other donors' samples. The rearrangement uses TRBV6-5 and TRBJ1-2, with 8 bases that match TRBD1. CDR3 residues: CASSQGAYGYTF. CDR3 DNA: TGTGCCTCCTCCCAGGGGGCCTATGGCTACACCTTC.